Listed below are T cell receptor beta chains from one sample, sequenced in a study of a mutant IDH1 vaccine in newly diagnosed glioma. These TCRs' antigens remain unknown. Measured with immunoSEQ multiplex PCR; TCRdb has only the in-frame clones, and not every one. The table records under 70,000 clones, about 81% of them present only once. The sequenced sample was PBMCs, obtained from a glioma patient whose treatment included an IDH1 peptide vaccine. These receptors all stem from a woman in her forties or fifties with glioma. CDR3s include the opening cysteine and the closing phenylalanine or tryptophan. D genes are given only for firm matches. Some rows mark clone size as missing; the rest say once, few, many or name a class of expanded clone.

D gene: .
V gene: TRBV6-5
J gene: TRBJ1-6
CDR3 length: 15
clone size: .
CDR3 DNA: TGTGCCAGCAATTCCCTCCAGGGGACTAATTCACCCCTCCACTTT
CDR3 protein: CASNSLQGTNSPLHF

D gene: .
V gene: TRBV27
J gene: TRBJ2-7
CDR3 length: 13
clone size: .
CDR3 DNA: TGTGCCAGCAGTTTATCTAATCAAGTCGGGCAGTACTTC
CDR3 protein: CASSLSNQVGQYF

D gene: TRBD2
V gene: TRBV7-2
J gene: TRBJ2-7
CDR3 length: 13
clone size: few
CDR3 DNA: TGTGCCAGCAGCCCTGAGGGCGGGGGGAGACAGTACTTC
CDR3 protein: CASSPEGGGRQYF

D gene: .
V gene: TRBV5-1
J gene: TRBJ1-2
CDR3 length: 18
clone size: once
CDR3 DNA: TGCGCCAGCAGCTTGGGTTCCGAACTTTTAGGGCCGTATCCTGGCTACACCTTC
CDR3 protein: CASSLGSELLGPYPGYTF

D gene: .
V gene: TRBV7-9
J gene: TRBJ1-2
CDR3 length: 12
clone size: .
CDR3 DNA: TGTGCCAGCAGCTGGGAGGGGTATGGCTACACCTTC
CDR3 protein: CASSWEGYGYTF

D gene: .
V gene: TRBV18
J gene: TRBJ1-1
CDR3 length: 14
clone size: .
CDR3 DNA: TGTGCCAGCTCCCCTACGGGCCCGCACGCAGAAGCTTTCTTT
CDR3 protein: CASSPTGPHAEAFF

D gene: .
V gene: TRBV4-1
J gene: TRBJ2-3
CDR3 length: 14
clone size: .
CDR3 DNA: TGCGCCAGCAGGGGCAAAATTAGCACAGATACGCAGTATTTT
CDR3 protein: CASRGKISTDTQYF

D gene: .
V gene: TRBV12-5
J gene: TRBJ2-7
CDR3 length: 13
clone size: .
CDR3 DNA: TGTGCTAGTGGTCCCGACTGGCCCTACGAGCAGTACTTC
CDR3 protein: CASGPDWPYEQYF

D gene: .
V gene: TRBV5-1
J gene: TRBJ2-2
CDR3 length: 15
clone size: .
CDR3 DNA: TGCGCCAGCAGCTTGGCCCCGAGGGGTGTGGGGGAGCTGTTTTTT
CDR3 protein: CASSLAPRGVGELFF

D gene: TRBD1
V gene: TRBV27
J gene: TRBJ1-2
CDR3 length: 14
clone size: .
CDR3 DNA: TGTGCCAGCACCAGTCAGGGGGGAAACTATGGCTACACCTTC
CDR3 protein: CASTSQGGNYGYTF

D gene: .
V gene: TRBV6-5
J gene: TRBJ1-1
CDR3 length: 12
clone size: once
CDR3 DNA: TGTGTCAGCTGGCGGGGCGTGACTGAAGCTTTCTTT
CDR3 protein: CVSWRGVTEAFF

D gene: TRBD2
V gene: TRBV5-1
J gene: TRBJ2-1
CDR3 length: 15
clone size: .
CDR3 DNA: TGCGCCAGCAGCCTGACTAGCGGGGGGCTCAACGAGCAGTTCTTC
CDR3 protein: CASSLTSGGLNEQFF

D gene: .
V gene: TRBV10-3
J gene: TRBJ1-2
CDR3 length: 13
clone size: .
CDR3 DNA: TGTGCCATCAGTGAGTCCAGGTCCTATGGCTACACCTTC
CDR3 protein: CAISESRSYGYTF

D gene: TRBD1
V gene: TRBV7-8
J gene: TRBJ1-4
CDR3 length: 17
clone size: .
CDR3 DNA: TGTGCCAGCAGCGAAACAGGGGGCGTTGTAACTAATGAAAAACTGTTTTTT
CDR3 protein: CASSETGGVVTNEKLFF

D gene: .
V gene: TRBV5-6
J gene: TRBJ2-7
CDR3 length: 12
clone size: .
CDR3 DNA: TGTGCCAGCAGCACCGGGACACTTGGGCAGTACTTC
CDR3 protein: CASSTGTLGQYF

D gene: TRBD1
V gene: TRBV27
J gene: TRBJ1-3
CDR3 length: 16
clone size: .
CDR3 DNA: TGTGCCAGCAGTTCCCTGACAGGGCTCCCTGGAAACACCATATATTTT
CDR3 protein: CASSSLTGLPGNTIYF

D gene: TRBD2
V gene: TRBV14
J gene: TRBJ2-3
CDR3 length: 17
clone size: .
CDR3 DNA: TGTGCCAGCAGCCAATCACTAGCGCGGGGGTTTACAGATACGCAGTATTTT
CDR3 protein: CASSQSLARGFTDTQYF

D gene: .
V gene: TRBV6-5
J gene: TRBJ1-1
CDR3 length: 14
clone size: .
CDR3 DNA: TGTGCCAGCAGCCGCAGGTCCCAGAACACTGAAGCTTTCTTT
CDR3 protein: CASSRRSQNTEAFF

D gene: .
V gene: TRBV18
J gene: TRBJ1-1
CDR3 length: 13
clone size: .
CDR3 DNA: TGTGCCAGCTCACCAGGACTATATGCTGAAGCTTTCTTT
CDR3 protein: CASSPGLYAEAFF

D gene: .
V gene: TRBV13
J gene: TRBJ1-4
CDR3 length: 14
clone size: .
CDR3 DNA: TGTGCCAGCAGCTTCCGGTCCAATAATGAAAAACTGTTTTTT
CDR3 protein: CASSFRSNNEKLFF

D gene: .
V gene: TRBV29-1
J gene: TRBJ2-2
CDR3 length: 8
clone size: .
CDR3 DNA: TGCAGCGCCCCTGGGCTGTTTTTT
CDR3 protein: CSAPGLFF

D gene: .
V gene: TRBV19
J gene: TRBJ1-1
CDR3 length: 12
clone size: .
CDR3 DNA: TGTGCCACTGAGAGGGGGAACACTGAAGCTTTCTTT
CDR3 protein: CATERGNTEAFF

D gene: .
V gene: TRBV18
J gene: TRBJ2-5
CDR3 length: 15
clone size: once
CDR3 DNA: TGTGCCAGCTCGCAAGAAAACGGTGGGCAAGAGACCCAGTACTTC
CDR3 protein: CASSQENGGQETQYF

D gene: TRBD2
V gene: TRBV5-6
J gene: TRBJ2-3
CDR3 length: 17
clone size: .
CDR3 DNA: TGTGCCAGCAGCTTCGAACTCGGGACTAAAACTGGAGATACGCAGTATTTT
CDR3 protein: CASSFELGTKTGDTQYF

D gene: .
V gene: TRBV18
J gene: TRBJ1-2
CDR3 length: 16
clone size: .
CDR3 DNA: TGTGCCAGCTCACCACCGTCAGGAAAACAAATCTATGGCTACACCTTC
CDR3 protein: CASSPPSGKQIYGYTF

D gene: .
V gene: TRBV29-1
J gene: TRBJ2-3
CDR3 length: 11
clone size: .
CDR3 DNA: TGCAGCGGGGGAAGCACAGATACGCAGTATTTT
CDR3 protein: CSGGSTDTQYF

D gene: .
V gene: TRBV29-1
J gene: TRBJ1-2
CDR3 length: 14
clone size: .
CDR3 DNA: TGCAGCGTTGCCATAACTACGAGTGGGAGCGGCTACACCTTC
CDR3 protein: CSVAITTSGSGYTF

D gene: .
V gene: TRBV15
J gene: TRBJ1-1
CDR3 length: 15
clone size: .
CDR3 DNA: TGTGCCACCAGCAGAGAATCCTCAGTTTACACTGAAGCTTTCTTT
CDR3 protein: CATSRESSVYTEAFF

D gene: TRBD2
V gene: TRBV29-1
J gene: TRBJ2-1
CDR3 length: 15
clone size: once
CDR3 DNA: TGCAGCGCGGCGGCCCTAGCGGGGTTCTACAATGAGCAGTTCTTC
CDR3 protein: CSAAALAGFYNEQFF

D gene: .
V gene: TRBV27
J gene: TRBJ2-7
CDR3 length: 10
clone size: .
CDR3 DNA: TGTGCCAGCACCTCGTACGAGCAGTACTTC
CDR3 protein: CASTSYEQYF

D gene: .
V gene: TRBV14
J gene: TRBJ2-5
CDR3 length: 15
clone size: .
CDR3 DNA: TGTGCCAGCAGCCAAGGGAGTCTGAACCAAGAGACCCAGTACTTC
CDR3 protein: CASSQGSLNQETQYF

D gene: .
V gene: TRBV19
J gene: TRBJ1-1
CDR3 length: 14
clone size: .
CDR3 DNA: TGTGCCAGTAGTATGCCCGGGGATCTCACTGAAGCTTTCTTT
CDR3 protein: CASSMPGDLTEAFF

D gene: .
V gene: TRBV5-6
J gene: TRBJ1-2
CDR3 length: 14
clone size: .
CDR3 DNA: TGTGCCAGCAGCTTGGTGTGGTCTCGAGGGGGCTACACCTTC
CDR3 protein: CASSLVWSRGGYTF

D gene: .
V gene: TRBV28
J gene: TRBJ1-3
CDR3 length: 16
clone size: .
CDR3 DNA: TGTGCCAGCAGTTTATTAAAAGGAATCTCTGGAAACACCATATATTTT
CDR3 protein: CASSLLKGISGNTIYF

D gene: TRBD1
V gene: TRBV9
J gene: TRBJ2-5
CDR3 length: 15
clone size: .
CDR3 DNA: TGTGCCAGCAGCGTAGGACAGGGAAGGAAGGAGACCCAGTACTTC
CDR3 protein: CASSVGQGRKETQYF

D gene: .
V gene: TRBV7-2
J gene: TRBJ2-5
CDR3 length: 15
clone size: .
CDR3 DNA: TGTGCCAGCAGCTTAGGGACAACGTACCAAGAGACCCAGTACTTC
CDR3 protein: CASSLGTTYQETQYF

D gene: .
V gene: TRBV28
J gene: TRBJ1-4
CDR3 length: 15
clone size: .
CDR3 DNA: TGTGCCAGCAGAAAAGGAGATAAGAGTTCTGAAAAACTGTTTTTT
CDR3 protein: CASRKGDKSSEKLFF